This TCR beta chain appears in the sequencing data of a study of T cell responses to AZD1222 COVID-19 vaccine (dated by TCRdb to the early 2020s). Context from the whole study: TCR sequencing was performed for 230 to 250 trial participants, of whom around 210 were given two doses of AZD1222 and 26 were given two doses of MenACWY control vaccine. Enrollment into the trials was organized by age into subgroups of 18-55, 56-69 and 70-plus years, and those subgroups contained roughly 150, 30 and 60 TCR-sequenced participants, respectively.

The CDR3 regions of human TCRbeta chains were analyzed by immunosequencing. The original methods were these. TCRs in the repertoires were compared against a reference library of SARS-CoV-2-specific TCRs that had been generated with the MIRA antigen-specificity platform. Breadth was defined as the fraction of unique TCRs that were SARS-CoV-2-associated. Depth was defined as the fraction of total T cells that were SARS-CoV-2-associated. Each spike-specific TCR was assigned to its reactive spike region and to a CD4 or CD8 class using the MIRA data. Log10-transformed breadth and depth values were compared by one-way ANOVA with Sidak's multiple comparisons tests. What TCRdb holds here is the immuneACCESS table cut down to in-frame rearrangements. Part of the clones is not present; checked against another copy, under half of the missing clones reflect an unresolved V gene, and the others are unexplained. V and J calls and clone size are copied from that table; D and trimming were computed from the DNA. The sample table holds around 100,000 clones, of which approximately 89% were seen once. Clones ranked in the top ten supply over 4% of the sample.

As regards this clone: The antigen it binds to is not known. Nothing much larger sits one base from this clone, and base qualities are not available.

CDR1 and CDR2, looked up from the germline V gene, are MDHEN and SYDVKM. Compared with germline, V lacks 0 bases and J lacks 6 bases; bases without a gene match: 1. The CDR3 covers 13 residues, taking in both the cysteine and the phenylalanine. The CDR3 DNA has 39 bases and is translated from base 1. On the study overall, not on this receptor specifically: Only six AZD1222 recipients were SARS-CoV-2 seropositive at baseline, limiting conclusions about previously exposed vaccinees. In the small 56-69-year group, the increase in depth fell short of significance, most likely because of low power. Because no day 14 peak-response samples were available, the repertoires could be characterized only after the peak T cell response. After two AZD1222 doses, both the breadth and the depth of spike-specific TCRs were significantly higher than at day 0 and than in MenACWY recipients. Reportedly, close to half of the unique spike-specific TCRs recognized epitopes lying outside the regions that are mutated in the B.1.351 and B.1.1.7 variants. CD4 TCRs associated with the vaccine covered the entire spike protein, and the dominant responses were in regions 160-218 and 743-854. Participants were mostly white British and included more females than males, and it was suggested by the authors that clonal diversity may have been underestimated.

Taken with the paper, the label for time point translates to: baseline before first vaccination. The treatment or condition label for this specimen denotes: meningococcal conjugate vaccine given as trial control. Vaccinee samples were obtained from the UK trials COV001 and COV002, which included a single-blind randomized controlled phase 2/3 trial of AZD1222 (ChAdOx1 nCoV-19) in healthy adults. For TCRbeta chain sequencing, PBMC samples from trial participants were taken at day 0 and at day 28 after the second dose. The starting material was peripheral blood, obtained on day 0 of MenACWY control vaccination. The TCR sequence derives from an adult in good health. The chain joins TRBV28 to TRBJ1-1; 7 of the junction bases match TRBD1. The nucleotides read TGTGCCAGCAGTTTATGGGGGACAGCTGAAGCTTTCTTT. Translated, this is CASSLWGTAEAFF.